This T cell receptor (beta chain) was sequenced during a study of OX40 agonist ivuxolimab in advanced cancers. Overall study findings and caveats: Blood T cells, both CD4+ and CD8+, expanded clonally by week 6 at 0.1 to 3.0 mg/kg.

With regard to this clone: As yet, its antigen is unknown.

Germline CDR1 and CDR2: SGHKS and YYEKEE (reference sequence). Between the trimmed V and J ends, which lost 0 bases and 4 bases, there was a span of 16 bases. CDR3 length equals 16 residues. Using immunoSEQ multiplex PCR, the repertoire was profiled, and TCRdb retains in-frame clones only, with some absent. The table records fewer than 95,000 clones, over 80% of them present only once. Sequenced here: CD4+ or CD8+ T cells sorted from blood, sampled in a trial of the OX40 agonist ivuxolimab. This clonotype originated in an adult with an advanced solid tumor such as melanoma, head and neck, liver or kidney cancer. This rearrangement joins TRBV5-5 to TRBJ1-2, with D maybe TRBD1 (6 bases). The CDR3 reads CASSLGALGQLYGYTF. In DNA form, the CDR3 reads TGTGCCAGCAGCTTGGGGGCGCTGGGACAACTCTATGGCTACACCTTC.